These 11 T cell receptor beta chains came from one sample sequenced in a study of blood T cell repertoires in COVID-19. Sequencing used immunoSEQ multiplex PCR; TCRdb keeps in-frame clones, though not all of them. The table lists some 220,000 clones, over 80% of them singletons, with more than 5.5% in the top ten. The sample comprised peripheral blood. These receptors all stem from a human donor in a cohort sampled during active COVID-19.

This clone was observed a handful of times. This sequence joins TRBV18 and TRBJ1-1; 8 bases map to TRBD1. This CDR3 has 15 residues. Germline-derived CDR1 and CDR2 are KGHSH and LQKENI. Trimming cost V 0 bases and J 3 bases; bases outside gene matches: 3. This CDR3 is CASSPPTGADTEAFF. The CDR3 bases are TGTGCCAGCTCACCACCGACAGGGGCCGACACTGAAGCTTTCTTT.

This chain links TRBV10-1 with TRBJ2-5; 11 bases are a match to TRBD1. Trimming took 5 bases from V and 5 from J; bases not matched to a gene: 4. This CDR3 region has 14 residues. Germline values: CDR1 WNHNN, CDR2 SYGVQD (reference sequence). The CDR3 loop is CASSTGTGGETQYF. CDR3 DNA sequence: TGCGCCAGCAGTACCGGGACAGGGGGGGAGACCCAGTACTTC.

V gene TRBV15 combines with J gene TRBJ2-5; TRBD1 aligns across 7 bases. V was clipped by 8 bases and J by 1 base; unmatched bases: 7. The CDR3 is 14 amino acids. Germline lookup yields CDR1 LNHNV and CDR2 YYDKDF (reference sequence). This CDR3 reads CATSQGDIQETQYF. The CDR3 DNA reads as TGTGCCACCTCCCAGGGGGATATCCAAGAGACCCAGTACTTC. Supplemented by reference TRBV15 and TRBJ2-5, the full variable domain reads DAMVIQNPRYQVTQFGKPVTLSCSQTLNHNVMYWYQQKSSQAPKLLFHYYDKDFNNEADTPDNFQSRRPNTSFCFLDIRSPGLGDTAMYLCATSQGDIQETQYFGPGTRLLVL.

The CDR3 region is CASSPPQGNTIYF. For the CDR3, the DNA is TGTGCCAGCTCACCCCCACAGGGAAACACCATATATTTT. The genes are TRBV18 and TRBJ1-3, with D unresolved. Germline values: CDR1 KGHSH, CDR2 LQKENI. The germline V and J ends were trimmed by 3 bases and 4 bases, with 7 bases remaining between them. CDR3 size: 13 residues. Together with reference TRBV18 and TRBJ1-3, the CDR3 gives the full variable domain: NAGVMQNPRHLVRRRGQEARLRCSPMKGHSHVYWYRQLPEEGLKFMVYLQKENIIDESGMPKERFSAEFPKEGPSILRIQQVVRGDSAAYFCASSPPQGNTIYFGEGSWLTVV.

This chain connects TRBV6-5 to TRBJ2-7, with D possibly matching TRBD1 (5 bases). Per germline, CDR1 MNHEY and CDR2 SVGAGI. There are 12 residues in the CDR3. The germline V and J ends were trimmed by 7 bases and 3 bases, with 10 bases remaining between them. The DNA for the CDR3 is TGTGCCAGCACGACAAGGGGCTACGAGCAGTACTTC. Encoded protein: CASTTRGYEQYF.

CDR3 DNA: TGTGCCAGCAGTTGGTCCCGACTAGCGGGAAGCCAAGAGACCCAGTACTTC. The encoded protein is CASSWSRLAGSQETQYF. The chain joins TRBV2 to TRBJ2-5; 11 nucleotides agree with TRBD2. CDR1 and CDR2 from the germline V gene are SNHLY and FYNNEI. The CDR3 contains 17 residues. J was trimmed by 1 base and V by 5 bases; bases with no gene match: 9. Full variable domain (remainder filled in from reference TRBV2 and TRBJ2-5): EPEVTQTPSHQVTQMGQEVILRCVPISNHLYFYWYRQILGQKVEFLVSFYNNEISEKSEIFDDQFSVERPDGSNFTLKIRSTKLEDSAMYFCASSWSRLAGSQETQYFGPGTRLLVL.

This clone was counted once. The rearrangement links TRBV19 to TRBJ2-3; 9 bases agree with TRBD1. CDR3 length equals 15 residues. Losses at the gene ends were 7 bases for V and 1 base for J; bases not matched to a gene: 6. Germline CDR1 and CDR2: LNHDA and SQIVND (reference sequence). The CDR3 region has the DNA TGTGCCAGTACCCCGCGGGACAGGGGCACAGATACGCAGTATTTT. Amino acid sequence: CASTPRDRGTDTQYF. The full variable domain, rest sourced from reference TRBV19 and TRBJ2-3, is DGGITQSPKYLFRKEGQNVTLSCEQNLNHDAMYWYRQDPGQGLRLIYYSQIVNDFQKGDIAEGYSVSREKKESFPLTVTSAQKNPTAFYLCASTPRDRGTDTQYFGPGTRLTVL.

This clone was detected only once. The rearrangement joins TRBV18 to TRBJ1-3; 7 nucleotides align to TRBD1. The V segment lost 0 bases and the J segment 3 bases; nucleotides outside the gene matches: 2. Germline values: CDR1 KGHSH, CDR2 LQKENI. This CDR3 is 15 amino acids long. Here the CDR3 reads CASSPPRGLGNTIYF. DNA for the CDR3: TGTGCCAGCTCACCACCTAGGGGGCTTGGAAACACCATATATTTT. Drawing the rest from reference TRBV18 and TRBJ1-3, the complete variable domain is NAGVMQNPRHLVRRRGQEARLRCSPMKGHSHVYWYRQLPEEGLKFMVYLQKENIIDESGMPKERFSAEFPKEGPSILRIQQVVRGDSAAYFCASSPPRGLGNTIYFGEGSWLTVV.

The rearrangement uses TRBV2 and TRBJ2-7, with D possibly TRBD2 on 5 matching bases. The CDR3 has 13 residues. Germline CDR1 and CDR2: SNHLY and FYNNEI. The ends were cut back, 6 bases at V and 6 bases at J, with 15 bases in the middle. The CDR3 sequence: CASRVEGTGEQYF. The CDR3 bases are TGTGCCAGCAGGGTTGAGGGTACGGGCGAGCAGTACTTC.

The chain combines TRBV5-1 with TRBJ1-2, with 7 bases lining up with TRBD1. The CDR3 has 15 amino acids. Germline V gives CDR1 SGHRS, CDR2 YFSETQ. The ends lost 0 bases at V and 2 bases at J; junction bases unmatched: 4. CDR3 nucleotide sequence: TGCGCCAGCAGCTTGGTATCCAGGGGGAACTATGGCTACACCTTC. Its translation is CASSLVSRGNYGYTF. The full variable domain, completed using reference TRBV5-1 and TRBJ1-2, is KAGVTQTPRYLIKTRGQQVTLSCSPISGHRSVSWYQQTPGQGLQFLFEYFSETQRNKGNFPGRFSGRQFSNSRSEMNVSTLELGDSALYLCASSLVSRGNYGYTFGSGTRLTVV.

The rearrangement joins TRBV4-2 to TRBJ2-3; 9 nucleotides line up with TRBD2. The CDR3 extends over 20 amino acids. In germline, CDR1 is LGHNA, CDR2 YNFKEQ. V lost 0 bases to trimming and J lost 1 base; unmatched junction nucleotides: 14. The CDR3 region has the DNA TGTGCCAGCAGCCAAGATAGGGGCCGACTAGCGGAGGGGGGCACAGATACGCAGTATTTT. Residues: CASSQDRGRLAEGGTDTQYF.